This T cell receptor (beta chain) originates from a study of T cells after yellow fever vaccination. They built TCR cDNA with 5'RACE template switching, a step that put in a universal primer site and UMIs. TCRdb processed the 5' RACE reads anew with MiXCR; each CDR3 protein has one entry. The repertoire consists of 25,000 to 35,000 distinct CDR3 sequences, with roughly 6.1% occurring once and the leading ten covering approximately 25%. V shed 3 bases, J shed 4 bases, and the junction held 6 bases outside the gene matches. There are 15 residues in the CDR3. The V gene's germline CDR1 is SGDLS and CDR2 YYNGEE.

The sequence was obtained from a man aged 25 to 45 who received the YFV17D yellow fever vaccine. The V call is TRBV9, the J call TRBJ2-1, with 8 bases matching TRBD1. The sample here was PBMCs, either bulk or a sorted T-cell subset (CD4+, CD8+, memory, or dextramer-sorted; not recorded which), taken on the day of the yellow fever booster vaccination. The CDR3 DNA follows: TGTGCCAGCAGCGCCGGGACAGGCCTATACAATGAGCAGTTCTTC. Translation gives CASSAGTGLYNEQFF.